This is a list of T cell receptor beta chains from one sample in a study of T cell repertoires in cytomegalovirus infection. TCRdb processed the reads anew with MiXCR; each CDR3 protein has one entry. Among approximately 500,000 distinct CDR3 sequences listed, roughly 12% were seen once. The sequenced sample consisted of PBMCs. All receptors come from a human donor in good health (CMV status not recorded). Some clones in this sample may be carry-over from other donors' samples. Each CDR3 is given with its conserved first and last residue. A D gene is named only where the DNA matches it firmly. Only part of the rows carry a size: once, few, many, or a class if the clone is expanded.

clone size,V gene,D gene,J gene,CDR3 DNA,CDR3 protein
many,TRBV6-2/TRBV6-3,.,TRBJ1-1,TGTGCCAGCAGTCCTTCGGGGGCGGTTAAATGGAACACTGAAGCTTTCTTT,CASSPSGAVKWNTEAFF
many,TRBV10-3,.,TRBJ1-4,TGTGCCATCAGTGAGTCGTCAGGAGTCCGAAAACTGTTTTTT,CAISESSGVRKLFF
many,TRBV12-3/TRBV12-4,TRBD1,TRBJ1-3,TGTGCCAGCTGGGGGACAGCTAGTAGAAACACCATATATTTT,CASWGTASRNTIYF
.,TRBV27,.,TRBJ1-5,TGTGCCAGCAGTTTATCCGCGAACAATCAGCCCCAGCATTTT,CASSLSANNQPQHF
many,TRBV6-5,.,TRBJ2-5,TGTGCCAGCGGCCCCAGGGATGGAGAGACCCAGTACTTC,CASGPRDGETQYF
many,TRBV11-2,.,TRBJ1-6,TGTGCCAGCAGCTCCCTTAGGGGTAGCAACCTGCGTAATTCACCCCTCCACTTT,CASSSLRGSNLRNSPLHF
many,TRBV10-3,.,TRBJ2-1,TGTGCCATCAGTGAATCAAGCTCCTACAATGAGCAGTTCTTC,CAISESSSYNEQFF
many,TRBV19,.,TRBJ1-1,TGTGCCAGTATTGAGGGGAGGACTGAAGCTTTCTTT,CASIEGRTEAFF
.,TRBV14,.,TRBJ2-1,TGTGCCAGCAGCCCGCGACAGTCCAGCTCCTACAATGAGCAGTTCTTC,CASSPRQSSSYNEQFF
.,TRBV20-1,.,TRBJ1-1,TGCAGTGCTACTGATCCGACAAAGACTGAAGCTTTCTTT,CSATDPTKTEAFF
many,TRBV6-4,TRBD1,TRBJ1-1,TGTGCCAGCAGCGCTTCCAGGGGGCAAACTGAAGCTTTCTTT,CASSASRGQTEAFF
many,TRBV7-9,.,TRBJ2-5,TGTGCCAGCAGCCCTGAGAGGGGTCTCCGGGGCCCGGAGACCCAGTACTTC,CASSPERGLRGPETQYF
.,TRBV18,TRBD2,TRBJ2-2,TGTGCCAGCTCCCCTCAGGGACTAGCGGGAAGAACCGGGGAGCTGTTTTTT,CASSPQGLAGRTGELFF
many,TRBV6-5,TRBD1,TRBJ1-2,TGTGCCAGCAGTTGGACAGGGGTTGACTATGGCTACACCTTC,CASSWTGVDYGYTF
many,TRBV24-1,.,TRBJ2-1,TGTGCCACCAGTGGCCGGGGAGTCAACAATGAGCAGTTCTTC,CATSGRGVNNEQFF
.,TRBV11-3,TRBD1,TRBJ1-1,TGTGCCAGCAGCCGTGGGGGACAGTTGAACACTGAAGCTTTCTTT,CASSRGGQLNTEAFF
few,TRBV2,TRBD1,TRBJ1-2,TGTGCCAGCAGGCTTAGACAGGGCTGGGGCTACACCTTC,CASRLRQGWGYTF
.,TRBV20-1,TRBD1,TRBJ2-1,TGCAGTGCGCAACAGGGGGTCGACAATGAGCAGTTCTTC,CSAQQGVDNEQFF
many,TRBV7-2,.,TRBJ1-6,TGTGCCAGCAGCTTAAGGCGAACGAGGGGAAGGGATTCACCCCTCCACTTT,CASSLRRTRGRDSPLHF
many,TRBV28,.,TRBJ1-4,TGTGCCAGCACATCAACTAATGAAAAACTGTTTTTT,CASTSTNEKLFF
many,TRBV28,TRBD2,TRBJ2-1,TGTGCCAGCAAGGATAGCGGGATTCGGAATGAGCAGTTCTTC,CASKDSGIRNEQFF
many,TRBV7-8,TRBD1,TRBJ2-5,TGTGCCAGCAGCCGACAGGGGCTGCAAGAGACCCAGTACTTC,CASSRQGLQETQYF
.,TRBV19,.,TRBJ1-5,TGTGCCAGTAGTACCGAGGACGGTCAGCCCCAGCATTTT,CASSTEDGQPQHF
many,TRBV12-5,.,TRBJ2-1,TGTGCTAGTGGTTTGGTACTGGGGGGCGCCTACAATGAGCAGTTCTTC,CASGLVLGGAYNEQFF
many,TRBV7-6,TRBD2,TRBJ2-7,TGTGCCAGCAGCCCCTTAAGCGGGAGGGGCCCCTACGAGCAGTACTTC,CASSPLSGRGPYEQYF
.,TRBV6-1,.,TRBJ2-2,TGTGCCAGCAGTGAATGGGAGGGGGAGCTGTTTTTT,CASSEWEGELFF
many,TRBV5-4,TRBD2,TRBJ2-3,TGTGCCAGCAGCGCCGGGACTAGCGGACCCACAGATACGCAGTATTTT,CASSAGTSGPTDTQYF
.,TRBV13,TRBD2,TRBJ2-5,TGTGCCAGCAGCTCCTACCAGACTAGCGGGGGGGATGTTTGGGAGACCCAGTACTTC,CASSSYQTSGGDVWETQYF
.,TRBV25-1,.,TRBJ1-6,TGTGCCAGCAGTCCCCTGGGGGTACCCTACTATAATTCACCCCTCCACTTT,CASSPLGVPYYNSPLHF
many,TRBV19,.,TRBJ1-5,TGTGCCAGTAGTATCCAGGGAACCCAGCATTTT,CASSIQGTQHF
many,TRBV5-4,.,TRBJ2-1,TGTGCCAGCAGCTCTGCGATTAAGGGCGATGAGCAGTTCTTC,CASSSAIKGDEQFF
many,TRBV30,.,TRBJ2-1,TGTGCCTGGAGCCGAACCCGACCCCATGAGCAGTTCTTC,CAWSRTRPHEQFF
.,TRBV3-1,.,TRBJ1-1,TGTGCCAGCACCCCAAGGGGGGTCAGGTCTGAAGCTTTCTTT,CASTPRGVRSEAFF
.,TRBV29-1,.,TRBJ2-7,TGCAGCGTTGAGAGGCTAGGTGGCGCCGAGCAGTACTTC,CSVERLGGAEQYF
few,TRBV5-4,.,TRBJ1-2,TGTGCCAGCAGCTTGGACAGGGCGGAGTTGGGCGGCTACACCTTC,CASSLDRAELGGYTF
many,TRBV2,TRBD1,TRBJ1-6,TGTGCCAGCAGTGCAGACAGGGCCCTCCACTTT,CASSADRALHF
.,TRBV3-1,.,TRBJ2-5,TGTGCCAGCAGCCAAGCCCCCCAAGAGACCCAGTACTTC,CASSQAPQETQYF